This T cell receptor beta chain was sequenced during a study of patients and donors after allogeneic stem cell transplantation. This clonotype appeared a few times. TCRdb used MiXCR to reprocess the RT-PCR reads, holding one entry per CDR3 protein. The sample has about 160,000 distinct CDR3 sequences, roughly 22% seen once. Germline V gene data show CDR1 as SEHNR and CDR2 as FQNEAQ (reference sequence). V lost 0 bases to trimming and J lost 8 bases, with 10 bases between them. The CDR3 runs 14 residues. This TCR came from a human donor who was either an allogeneic HSCT recipient or a stem cell or donor lymphocyte infusion donor (not recorded which). It is not recorded whose cells these are; they may come from a transplant donor. The specimen sequenced was blood, either unsorted or a sorted T cell fraction (not recorded which). The chain carries TRBV7-9 and TRBJ1-4, with D uncertain. CDR3 in amino acids: CASSLAGNEEKLFF. CDR3 in DNA: TGTGCCAGCAGCTTAGCAGGGAACGAAGAAAAACTGTTTTTT.